This T cell receptor (beta chain) was retrieved from a study of blood T cell repertoires in COVID-19. Study background: The United States, Italy and Spain were the sources of the acute and convalescent COVID-19 samples.

Seattle researchers signed up patients amid active infection and tracked them longitudinally. In the authors' methods: Reference gene primers were amplified, and this amplification served to estimate nucleated cell counts. Profiling relied on immunoSEQ multiplex PCR, and the TCRdb table lists in-frame clones only, not all of them. For V, J and clone size, that table is used; D and trimming come from the DNA. The sample has fewer than 300,000 clones, just over 90% seen once. The sequenced sample was peripheral blood. The TCR sequence derives from a woman under 40 with COVID-19, enrolled during active disease.

The DNA of the CDR3 is TGTGCCAGCAGTTACTCGCCCCAGGGCAATCAGCCCCAGCATTTT. As protein: CASSYSPQGNQPQHF. V gene TRBV6-5 combines with J gene TRBJ1-5; D unresolved. Trimming took off 0 bases at V and 2 bases at J, with 8 bases between the two ends. This CDR3 is built from 15 residues. CDR1 is MNHEY and CDR2 is SVGAGI in the germline V gene.